The entry below gives a single TCR beta chain sequence along with its context. Its antigen is as yet unknown. Time point meaning: newly diagnosed GD, antithyroid drugs for less than 3 months. TCR sequences were obtained from RNA taken from PBMCs. Assembly of TCR beta libraries relied on iRepertoire HTBI primers together with Arm-PCR of CDR3 regions. TCRdb used MiXCR to reprocess the multiplex PCR reads, holding one entry per CDR3 protein. This table holds 350,000 to 550,000 distinct CDR3 sequences, 16% found once. Trimming shortened V by 0 bases and J by 4 bases, and 8 bases separated the two germline ends. This CDR3 spans 14 amino acids. Germline lookup yields CDR1 SGDLS and CDR2 YYNGEE. This record belongs to a study of regulatory T cells in long-lasting Graves disease. Study-level results: Favored gene segments in persistent disease were TRBV28, TRBJ1-2 and TRBJ2-5.

This same sample was also taken into another study, of T cells in Graves' hyperthyroidism and ophthalmopathy.

The chain is built from TRBV9 and TRBJ2-4; D call uncertain. The material sequenced was peripheral blood mononuclear cells (PBMCs), taken at new diagnosis, from a patient treated with antithyroid drugs. The receptor's source is a young woman with Graves disease. CDR3 in DNA: TGTGCCAGCAGCGTAGACGGAAGTAAAAACATTCAGTACTTC. Its protein is CASSVDGSKNIQYF. The entire variable domain, with the rest obtained from reference TRBV9 and TRBJ2-4, is as follows: DSGVTQTPKHLITATGQRVTLRCSPRSGDLSVYWYQQSLDQGLQFLIQYYNGEERAKGNILERFSAQQFPDLHSELNLSSLELGDSALYFCASSVDGSKNIQYFGAGTRLSVL.